Following are 29 T cell receptor beta chains from one sample sequenced in a study of early T cells in non-severe SARS-CoV-2 infection. One entry per CDR3 protein, called by TCRdb with MiXCR from the 5' RACE reads. The sample contains some 38,000 distinct CDR3 sequences, around 4.6% of which appear only once. Sequencing was carried out using whole blood. Receptor source: an adult who was a healthcare worker with PCR-confirmed SARS-CoV-2 infection or an uninfected control (not recorded which).

The table lists this clonotype with many counts. The chain couples TRBV20-1 to TRBJ2-7; D call uncertain. The CDR3 loop spans 14 amino acids. V lost 2 bases, J lost 1 base, and 12 bases lay in between. Germline assignment: CDR1 DFQATT and CDR2 SNEGSKA (reference sequence). The CDR3 DNA sequence: TGCAGTGCTAGAAAACTTCAGCTATCCTACGAGCAGTACTTC. This translates into CSARKLQLSYEQYF.

Here the CDR3 reads CAWSVQGAETQYF. In nucleotides, the CDR3 is TGTGCCTGGAGTGTACAGGGGGCAGAGACCCAGTACTTC. This chain joins TRBV30 and TRBJ2-5, with 9 bases that match TRBD1. The CDR3 consists of 13 residues. Per germline, CDR1 GTSNPN and CDR2 SVGIG (reference sequence). Trimming cost V 0 bases and J 4 bases; bases outside gene matches: 0. The complete variable domain, with remaining parts taken from reference TRBV30 and TRBJ2-5, reads SQTIHQWPATLVQPVGSPLSLECTVEGTSNPNLYWYRQAAGRGLQLLFYSVGIGQISSEVPQNLSASRPQDRQFILSSKKLLLSDSGFYLCAWSVQGAETQYFGPGTRLLVL.

In this sample, this clonotype turned up many times. The chain is built from TRBV3-1 and TRBJ2-7; maybe TRBD2 (6 bases). V was pared by 1 base and J by 1 base, with 8 bases between. The CDR3 has 14 amino acids. Germline lookup yields CDR1 LGHDT and CDR2 YNNKEL (reference sequence). In nucleotides, the CDR3 is TGTGCCAGCAGCCAAGTAGGGACTTCCTACGAGCAGTACTTC. Translation: CASSQVGTSYEQYF.

This clonotype occurred many times. The rearrangement joins TRBV5-8 to TRBJ2-1; 8 bases line up with TRBD1. The CDR3 has 17 amino acids. Germline assignment: CDR1 SGHTS and CDR2 YDEGEE. V dropped 7 bases and J dropped 6; count of bases not matched to a gene: 18. CDR3 amino acids: CASPWTGPSKGSNEQFF. CDR3 DNA: TGTGCCAGCCCCTGGACAGGGCCATCCAAGGGGTCCAATGAGCAGTTCTTC. The full variable domain, rest sourced from reference TRBV5-8 and TRBJ2-1, is EAGVTQSPTHLIKTRGQQATLRCSPISGHTSVYWYQQALGLGLQFLLWYDEGEERNRGNFPPRFSGRQFPNYSSELNVNALELEDSALYLCASPWTGPSKGSNEQFFGPGTRLTVL.

The table lists this clonotype with many counts. This sequence joins TRBV7-8 and TRBJ1-5; D is perhaps TRBD1 (5 bases). Per germline, CDR1 SGHVS and CDR2 FQNEAQ. The CDR3 consists of 16 residues. The ends were cut back, 0 bases at V and 7 bases at J, with 16 bases in the middle. This CDR3 is CASSLARVQGQQPQHF. The CDR3 bases are TGTGCCAGCAGCTTAGCGCGGGTCCAGGGCCAACAGCCCCAGCATTTT.

This clonotype appeared many times. The J gene is TRBJ2-1, the V gene TRBV12-3 or TRBV12-4; D might be TRBD1 or TRBD2, each matching 5 bases. V gave up 2 bases and J gave up 8 bases, with 16 bases separating them. CDR3 size: 15 residues. CDR3 nucleotide sequence: TGTGCCAGCAGTTTATGGGACGAGGGATGGGATGAGCAGTTCTTC. Translating it yields CASSLWDEGWDEQFF.

This clonotype has at least ten counts. This chain joins TRBV12-3 or TRBV12-4 and TRBJ1-1; D perhaps matches TRBD1 (5 bases). The CDR3 is 13 amino acids. Trimming pared 7 bases from V and 5 bases from J, leaving 14 bases between. CDR3 in amino acids: CASTRHEGTEAFF. CDR3 nucleotides: TGTGCCAGCACCAGACATGAGGGGACTGAAGCTTTCTTT.

In this sample, this clonotype turned up many times. The chain combines TRBV12-3 or TRBV12-4 with TRBJ2-7; no firm D call. The CDR3 totals 16 residues. The V gene lost 1 base and the J gene lost 0 bases, with 13 bases spanning the gap. This CDR3 reads CASSLVVSPSSYEQYF. In nucleotides, the CDR3 is TGTGCCAGCAGTTTAGTGGTTAGCCCTAGCTCCTACGAGCAGTACTTC.

This clonotype was seen ten or more times. This chain joins TRBV29-1 and TRBJ1-1; TRBD1 agrees at 8 bases. Germline CDR1 SQVTM, CDR2 ANQGSEA. CDR3 size: 13 residues. V shed 7 bases and J 5 bases; nucleotides not matched to a gene: 9. CDR3 region: CSGQAGGFTEAFF. CDR3 in DNA: TGCAGCGGCCAAGCAGGGGGCTTTACTGAAGCTTTCTTT.

This clonotype was recorded at least ten times. V and J are TRBV7-8 and TRBJ2-7; the match to TRBD2 covers 10 bases. The CDR3 covers 16 residues. J lost 6 bases, V lost 4 bases, and 12 bases had no gene match. Germline V CDR1 and CDR2: SGHVS, FQNEAQ. In DNA, the CDR3 is TGTGCCAGCAGCTCCAGAGCAGCGGGGGGGGCGCTCGAGCAGTACTTC. Translation: CASSSRAAGGALEQYF.

This clonotype was detected ten times or more. The chain has TRBV29-1 and TRBJ1-2, with 7 positions matching TRBD1. Looked up from germline, CDR1 is SQVTM and CDR2 is ANQGSEA. The CDR3 has 11 amino acids. The V and J ends lost 7 bases and 8 bases, in that order; junction bases with no gene match: 7. CDR3 protein: CSALTGKGYTF. The CDR3 DNA follows: TGCAGCGCTTTGACAGGGAAGGGCTACACCTTC.

This clonotype has a count of ten or more. The genes are TRBV18 and TRBJ1-6, with D unclear. CDR3 length: 16 residues. Trimming took off 1 base at V and 5 bases at J, with 12 bases between the two ends. Germline loops: CDR1 KGHSH, CDR2 LQKENI. Here the CDR3 reads CASSPQAKTNNSPLHF. The CDR3 region has the DNA TGTGCCAGCTCACCACAGGCCAAAACTAATAATTCACCCCTCCACTTT. The full variable domain, its missing parts supplied by reference TRBV18 and TRBJ1-6, is NAGVMQNPRHLVRRRGQEARLRCSPMKGHSHVYWYRQLPEEGLKFMVYLQKENIIDESGMPKERFSAEFPKEGPSILRIQQVVRGDSAAYFCASSPQAKTNNSPLHFGNGTRLTVT.

This clonotype was found many times. The rearrangement joins TRBV29-1 to TRBJ2-5; tentatively, D is TRBD2 (5 bases). The CDR3 extends over 10 amino acids. V dropped 7 bases and J dropped 5 bases, with 8 bases sitting between them. CDR1 SQVTM and CDR2 ANQGSEA come from the germline V gene. The CDR3 protein is CSAGEETQYF. CDR3 sequence (DNA): TGCAGCGCTGGGGAGGAGACCCAGTACTTC.

This clonotype was detected many times. V and J are TRBV18 and TRBJ2-2; no clear D. The CDR3 consists of 13 residues. Germline loops: CDR1 KGHSH, CDR2 LQKENI. V lost 1 base, J lost 3 bases, and 3 bases lay in between. DNA of the CDR3: TGTGCCAGCTCACCACAGGACACCGGGGAGCTGTTTTTT. Amino acids: CASSPQDTGELFF.

This clonotype was recorded at least ten times. The chain couples TRBV19 to TRBJ1-6; D unclear. Germline V gives CDR1 LNHDA, CDR2 SQIVND (reference sequence). The CDR3 has 13 amino acids. The V end lost 4 bases, the J end lost 7 bases, and 8 bases lay between the germline ends. The CDR3 DNA follows: TGTGCCAGTAGTACCGCTCGGAATTCACCCCTCCACTTT. Protein sequence: CASSTARNSPLHF. Full variable domain (outside the CDR3, taken from reference TRBV19 and TRBJ1-6): DGGITQSPKYLFRKEGQNVTLSCEQNLNHDAMYWYRQDPGQGLRLIYYSQIVNDFQKGDIAEGYSVSREKKESFPLTVTSAQKNPTAFYLCASSTARNSPLHFGNGTRLTVT.

This clonotype was counted many times. The genes are TRBV27 and TRBJ2-1; 9 bases are a match to TRBD2. Germline V lookup: CDR1 MNHEY, CDR2 SMNVEV (reference sequence). The CDR3 contains 15 residues. The V segment lost 5 bases and the J segment 9 bases; nucleotides outside the gene matches: 11. The CDR3 loop is CASSPIGGGAVEQFF. CDR3 nucleotide sequence: TGTGCCAGCAGTCCGATTGGCGGGGGGGCGGTTGAGCAGTTCTTC.

This clonotype was counted ten times or more. The gene calls are TRBV27 and TRBJ1-5; D gene uncertain. The CDR3 is 13 amino acids. Trimming left V 6 bases short and J 7 bases short, with 13 bases between. Per the germline V gene, CDR1 is MNHEY and CDR2 is SMNVEV (reference sequence). The CDR3 nucleotides read TGTGCCAGCAGACACACGGGAGCGCAGCCCCAGCATTTT. This sequence encodes CASRHTGAQPQHF.

This clonotype was recorded many times. The genes are TRBV15 and TRBJ2-3, with TRBD2 matching over 10 bases. The J segment lost 3 bases and the V segment lost 1 base, leaving 1 base of the junction unmatched. The V gene's germline CDR1 is LNHNV and CDR2 YYDKDF (reference sequence). This CDR3 has 15 amino acids. The CDR3 sequence: CATSRATSGTDTQYF. The CDR3 coding sequence is TGTGCCACCAGCAGAGCGACTAGCGGGACAGATACGCAGTATTTT.

The chain carries TRBV27 and TRBJ1-2; perhaps TRBD1 as D (5 bases). The V gene's germline CDR1 is MNHEY and CDR2 SMNVEV (reference sequence). The CDR3 contains 12 residues. Trimming cost V 6 bases and J 8 bases, with 13 bases left between them. The CDR3 nucleotides read TGTGCCAGCAGGCAGGGCGGGTTCGGCTACACCTTC. Amino acids: CASRQGGFGYTF.

By share, this clonotype ranks as medium-sized. This rearrangement joins TRBV29-1 to TRBJ1-2; D is perhaps TRBD1 (5 bases). V lost 6 bases and J 8 bases, leaving 13 bases between the germline ends. Germline CDR1 and CDR2: SQVTM and ANQGSEA. The CDR3 is made up of 11 amino acids. CDR3 in amino acids: CSVFVDSGYTF. In DNA, the CDR3 is TGCAGCGTGTTCGTAGACAGCGGCTACACCTTC.

Only a few counts were recorded for this clonotype. The gene calls are TRBV3-1 and TRBJ1-2, with a possible D match to TRBD1 (5 bases). Trimming cost V 2 bases and J 4 bases, with 17 bases left between them. CDR3 length: 16 residues. Germline loops: CDR1 LGHDT, CDR2 YNNKEL (reference sequence). The CDR3 is CASSQTAMTDRYGYTF. The CDR3 DNA is TGTGCCAGCAGCCAAACAGCGATGACAGACCGCTATGGCTACACCTTC.

This clonotype was picked up a small number of times. The chain has TRBV2 and TRBJ2-1, with TRBD2 matching 11 bases. The CDR3 covers 15 residues. The V segment lost 4 bases and the J segment 3 bases; nucleotides outside the gene matches: 2. Per germline, CDR1 SNHLY and CDR2 FYNNEI. The CDR3 DNA is TGTGCCAGCAGTGGAGGGACTAGCGGCTACAATGAGCAGTTCTTC. As protein: CASSGGTSGYNEQFF.

This clonotype was observed many times. This chain uses TRBV13 with TRBJ2-3; 10 positions match TRBD2. The V segment lost 5 bases and the J segment 6 bases; nucleotides outside the gene matches: 11. The germline V gene has CDR1 PRHDT and CDR2 FYEKMQ (reference sequence). The CDR3 loop spans 16 amino acids. This CDR3 is CASSLRQDSGGDTQYF. For the CDR3, the DNA is TGTGCCAGCAGCCTCCGCCAGGATAGCGGGGGGGATACGCAGTATTTT.

This clonotype was seen repeatedly, ten times or more. The chain carries TRBV27 and TRBJ1-1; D ambiguous. Trimming stripped 5 bases from V and 4 bases from J, with 14 bases between. Germline values: CDR1 MNHEY, CDR2 SMNVEV (reference sequence). This CDR3 has 14 amino acids. CDR3 amino acids: CASSLGPSPTEAFF. CDR3 bases: TGTGCCAGCAGTCTAGGGCCTTCCCCCACTGAAGCTTTCTTT.

This clonotype showed up many times. The chain uses TRBV19 and TRBJ2-1; D perhaps matches TRBD2 (6 bases). CDR1 LNHDA and CDR2 SQIVND come from the germline V gene (reference sequence). Trimming shortened V by 4 bases and J by 10 bases, and 17 bases separated the two germline ends. This CDR3 contains 14 residues. The CDR3 spells CASSRIPPGREQFF. The CDR3 region has the DNA TGTGCCAGTAGTAGGATACCCCCTGGGAGGGAGCAGTTCTTC. The full variable domain, rest sourced from reference TRBV19 and TRBJ2-1, is DGGITQSPKYLFRKEGQNVTLSCEQNLNHDAMYWYRQDPGQGLRLIYYSQIVNDFQKGDIAEGYSVSREKKESFPLTVTSAQKNPTAFYLCASSRIPPGREQFFGPGTRLTVL.

The chain is built from TRBV6-2 or TRBV6-3 and TRBJ2-1; weak D call: TRBD2 (7 bases). V shed 5 bases and J shed 6 bases, with 17 bases lying between them. The germline CDR1 and CDR2 sequences are MNHEY and SVGEGT. CDR3 size: 15 residues. Written as DNA, the CDR3 is TGTGCCAGCAGTCGAGGGGGGGCTCTGCGCAATGAGCAGTTCTTC. Its protein product is CASSRGGALRNEQFF.

The chain joins TRBV30 to TRBJ2-1; no reliable D call. Trimming took off 5 bases at V and 0 bases at J, with 14 bases between the two ends. The CDR3 contains 15 residues. The V gene's germline CDR1 is GTSNPN and CDR2 SVGIG (reference sequence). CDR3 sequence reads: CAWLPRAVSYNEQFF. The CDR3 region has the DNA TGTGCCTGGCTTCCCCGGGCAGTCTCCTACAATGAGCAGTTCTTC. Drawing the rest from reference TRBV30 and TRBJ2-1, the complete variable domain is SQTIHQWPATLVQPVGSPLSLECTVEGTSNPNLYWYRQAAGRGLQLLFYSVGIGQISSEVPQNLSASRPQDRQFILSSKKLLLSDSGFYLCAWLPRAVSYNEQFFGPGTRLTVL.

This clonotype occurred a few times. V is TRBV4-1 and J is TRBJ2-3; TRBD2 matches at 12 bases. The germline V gene encodes CDR1 MGHRA and CDR2 YSYEKL. V was clipped by 3 bases and J by 4 bases; unmatched bases: 11. The CDR3 contains 18 residues. Written as DNA, the CDR3 is TGCGCCAGCAGCCACACTAGCGGGGGGACCACATATCCAGATACGCAGTATTTT. Protein sequence: CASSHTSGGTTYPDTQYF.

The table lists this clonotype with many counts. V is TRBV30 and J is TRBJ1-1; maybe TRBD1 (6 bases). The CDR3 loop spans 15 amino acids. The germline V gene encodes CDR1 GTSNPN and CDR2 SVGIG (reference sequence). The germline V and J ends were trimmed by 3 bases and 1 base, with 15 bases remaining between them. The CDR3 DNA reads TGTGCCTGGAGGGGGCCAGGGGCAGGGAACACTGAAGCTTTCTTT. This gives the protein CAWRGPGAGNTEAFF.